This TCR beta chain comes out of a study of shared clonotypes between healthy human individuals (dated by TCRdb to 2018 to 2020). Notes on the research overall: A few men and a couple of women, aged 18 to 49 years, made up the cohort. For each donor, CD4 naive and CD4 memory were each given three plates, CD8 naive was given two plates, and CD8 memory was given one plate. To estimate repertoire size and how much clonotypes are shared between individuals, the study performed deep sequencing of blood TCR repertoires from five healthy adults. Libraries were prepared and TCR repertoires were sequenced by different laboratories using diverse techniques, in order to increase sequencing depth and limit assay-specific biases. Leukapheresis yielded between about 0.85 and 10 billion PBMCs per donor.

The CDR3 starts with the cysteine, ends with the phenylalanine, and has 15 residues. Just the 45-base CDR3 DNA is kept, in frame starting at base 1. CDR1 and CDR2, per the germline V gene, are KGHSH and LQKENI. Relative to germline, V is missing 0 bases and J is missing 10 bases, with 6 bases of the junction outside any gene match. Using the deep immunoSEQ assay, multiplex PCR amplified TCR CDR3 regions from genomic DNA. Genomic DNA extracted from each cell subset was distributed evenly over all wells of several immunoSEQ 96-well plates, and each plate served as one replicate. For sorted subsets, approximately 190 ng of genomic DNA, equivalent to 30,000 or so T cell genomes, went into each replicate PCR. Purified libraries were quantified with a Qubit 3.0 fluorometer, sized on a Bioanalyzer 2100, and re-quantified with the KAPA Library Quantification kit. Every immunoSEQ 96-well plate was sequenced on a dedicated single-read 150-cycle Illumina NextSeq 550 flow cell. The paper's processing steps were these. Because the immunoSEQ output included only junctional sequences and no quality scores, the filtering could not be the same as the filtering used for full-length reads. To assign V/J genes and CDR3, sequences were annotated against IMGT germline references using PyIR, a Python wrapper for IgBLAST v1.9. Any read was removed if the V/J assignment was weak (E-value above 1e-6), the CDR3 was missing, or the read contained stop codons, out-of-frame junctions, or ambiguous translated residues. V3J clonotypes were defined by identical inferred V gene, J gene, and CDR3 amino acid sequence. Percentage overlap between repertoires was calculated by dividing the number of shared unique clonotypes by the size of the smaller repertoire. Three approaches were used to assess repertoire richness: RTK rarefaction, the Chao1 estimator, and Recon v2.1 estimates of unobserved clonotypes. OLGA was used to compute generation probabilities for all TCRbeta clonotypes that the gDNA method yielded from four donors. In TCRdb, the immuneACCESS table is reduced to in-frame sequences with V and J assigned. These tables do not hold every clone; where another copy was compared, an unresolved V gene accounts for under half, and the others remain unexplained. V and J calls and clone size are as listed in that table; D and trimming were resolved from the DNA. Within this sample are roughly 2.6 million clones, with more than 80% of them counted one time only. Around 0.15% of the sample is in the top ten clones.

This clone occurred a few times. Its binding antigen is unknown. No qualities accompany the bases; no much larger clone lies one base away. The donors were healthy, HIV-negative adults with no recently reported acute infections or vaccinations. All donors were Caucasian adults living in Nashville, Tennessee, USA. Magnetic negative selection was used to enrich CD4+ T cells, after which naive cells were positively selected on CD45RA and the negative fraction became the memory subset. Blood was obtained by leukapheresis, after which PBMCs were separated by Ficoll-Histopaque density gradient centrifugation and cryopreserved in liquid nitrogen vapor phase. Analytical flow cytometry was used to check the purity and quantity of each magnetically sorted T cell population. Genomic DNA was isolated from every sorted fraction and measured by UV absorbance on a Nanodrop 2000c. Results and caveats for the whole study, not just this receptor: Pairwise subsampling led to the expectation that sequencing depth would affect the degree of clonotype sharing among donors. Because the study included a small number of donors, the genetic and exposure-history diversity represented was limited. Clonotypes shared by all four sorted-subset donors showed higher generation probabilities than non-shared clonotypes. When a few donors were compared, the shared fraction of clonotypes was about 5.4% for naive CD4, around 4% for naive CD8, 2% to 2.5% for memory CD4, and under 0.5% for memory CD8. Estimated clonotype richness was generally larger for naive than for memory subsets. Incomplete sequencing was indicated by rarefaction of sorted-subset datasets, despite the large sequencing depth. Sampling was limited to blood, and TCR repertoires in tissue likely differ from TCR repertoires in blood.

The origin of this receptor is a young man in good health. Input material: naive CD4+ T cells sorted from blood. The cell subset or site label of this sample denotes: CD45RA+ positively selected. The chain employs TRBV18 and TRBJ2-1; 10 bases in the middle match TRBD2. The CDR3 region has the sequence CASSPPASGGREQFF. The DNA is TGTGCCAGCTCACCACCCGCTAGCGGGGGCCGGGAGCAGTTCTTC.